The rows below give T cell receptor beta chains drawn from one sample of a study of tumor-infiltrating lymphocytes in primary liver carcinoma. MiXCR was run by TCRdb on the multiplex PCR reads, yielding one entry per CDR3 protein. The sample includes around 47,000 distinct CDR3 sequences, about three quarters of them seen just once. Material: liver tumor tissue from sampling region 2. Receptors were obtained from a man aged 35 to 55 with primary liver carcinoma and hepatitis B virus infection. Each CDR3 is given with its conserved first and last residue. A D gene is named only where the DNA matches it firmly. For some rows the clone size is stated as once, few or many, or as a class when expanded; others skip it.

j_call: TRBJ2-7; d_call: .; v_call: TRBV29-1; clone_size: once; cdr3_nt: TGCAGCGCCTGGACGGCTCAAACGTCATACGAGCAGTACTTC; cdr3_aa: CSAWTAQTSYEQYF
j_call: TRBJ2-5; d_call: .; v_call: TRBV5-1; clone_size: .; cdr3_nt: TGCGCCAGCAGTTTGGCCGGGGCTGGCGGGGCCCTACAAGAGACCCAGTACTTC; cdr3_aa: CASSLAGAGGALQETQYF
j_call: TRBJ1-2; d_call: .; v_call: TRBV6-5; clone_size: .; cdr3_nt: TGTGCCAATTTCTCTGGCTGGAACTATGGCTACACCTTC; cdr3_aa: CANFSGWNYGYTF
j_call: TRBJ2-7; d_call: .; v_call: TRBV28; clone_size: .; cdr3_nt: TGTGCCAGCACGCCGCCGGGACGTTCTCTCTACGAGCAGTATTTC; cdr3_aa: CASTPPGRSLYEQYF
j_call: TRBJ2-5; d_call: TRBD1; v_call: TRBV2; clone_size: .; cdr3_nt: TGTGCCAGCAGCGACAGGGTCCAAGAGACCCAGTACTTC; cdr3_aa: CASSDRVQETQYF
j_call: TRBJ2-7; d_call: .; v_call: TRBV6-1; clone_size: medium-sized; cdr3_nt: TGTGCCAGCACGGAGAGGAGCTCCTACGAGCAGTACTTC; cdr3_aa: CASTERSSYEQYF
j_call: TRBJ1-1; d_call: TRBD1; v_call: TRBV29-1; clone_size: many; cdr3_nt: TGCAGCGTTGAACTCAGGGGGCGGAACACTGAAGCTTTCTTT; cdr3_aa: CSVELRGRNTEAFF
j_call: TRBJ2-1; d_call: .; v_call: TRBV11-2; clone_size: .; cdr3_nt: TGTACCAGCAGCTTAGATAGGTGCTGGAGGTTCTACAATGAGCAGTTCTTC; cdr3_aa: CTSSLDRCWRFYNEQFF
j_call: TRBJ1-1; d_call: .; v_call: TRBV7-9; clone_size: .; cdr3_nt: TGTGCCAGCAGCCCCAGCGGGGCCAGGGGCCCCCAAAGTGAATCTTGCTTT; cdr3_aa: CASSPSGARGPQSESCF
j_call: TRBJ2-2; d_call: .; v_call: TRBV29-1; clone_size: .; cdr3_nt: TGCAGCGTTGGAGATCGGACCGCGGCCGGGAAGCTGTTTTTT; cdr3_aa: CSVGDRTAAGKLFF
j_call: TRBJ2-1; d_call: TRBD1; v_call: TRBV14; clone_size: .; cdr3_nt: TGTGCCAGCAGCCAAGAAGGTCAGGGGACAGGGTATAATGAGCAGTCCTTC; cdr3_aa: CASSQEGQGTGYNEQSF
j_call: TRBJ2-1; d_call: .; v_call: TRBV11-2; clone_size: .; cdr3_nt: TGTGCCAGCAGCTTTAGCTGGCCACTAGACAATGAGCTGTTCTTC; cdr3_aa: CASSFSWPLDNELFF
j_call: TRBJ1-3; d_call: .; v_call: TRBV29-1; clone_size: medium-sized; cdr3_nt: TGCAGCGTAAAGTTTAGTGGAAACACCATATATTTT; cdr3_aa: CSVKFSGNTIYF
j_call: TRBJ2-1; d_call: .; v_call: TRBV11-1; clone_size: .; cdr3_nt: TGTGCCAGCAGCTTAGCTTCAACCTCCCAGTATAATGAGCAGTTCTTC; cdr3_aa: CASSLASTSQYNEQFF
j_call: TRBJ1-6; d_call: .; v_call: TRBV10-3; clone_size: .; cdr3_nt: TGTGCCATCAGTGGGGCGAGCGGGGGCGTGTCTAATAATTCATCCCTCCACTTT; cdr3_aa: CAISGASGGVSNNSSLHF
j_call: TRBJ2-2; d_call: .; v_call: TRBV5-4; clone_size: .; cdr3_nt: TGTGCCAGCAACGTGGCCCAGGGGGGAGGCAGCGGGGAGCTGCTTTTT; cdr3_aa: CASNVAQGGGSGELLF
j_call: TRBJ2-3; d_call: .; v_call: TRBV7-3; clone_size: many; cdr3_nt: TGTGCCAGCAGCTTAATGGGGGGGCCAGATACGCAGTATTTT; cdr3_aa: CASSLMGGPDTQYF
j_call: TRBJ2-4; d_call: .; v_call: TRBV7-8; clone_size: many; cdr3_nt: TGTGCCAGCAGCCCCCTTTCCAGCGGATTAGCCAAAAACATTCAGTACTTC; cdr3_aa: CASSPLSSGLAKNIQYF
j_call: TRBJ2-3; d_call: .; v_call: TRBV7-2; clone_size: .; cdr3_nt: TGTGCCAGCAGCTCAATCTTAGAAAGGAACACAGATACCCAGTATTTT; cdr3_aa: CASSSILERNTDTQYF
j_call: TRBJ2-5; d_call: .; v_call: TRBV6-2/TRBV6-3; clone_size: .; cdr3_nt: TGTGCCAGCAGCCTGGGCCGCCGCCAAGAGACCCAGTGCTTC; cdr3_aa: CASSLGRRQETQCF
j_call: TRBJ2-7; d_call: TRBD1; v_call: TRBV5-1; clone_size: many; cdr3_nt: TGCGCCAGCAGCCCCCGACAGGGTCCGCAGTACTTC; cdr3_aa: CASSPRQGPQYF
j_call: TRBJ2-4; d_call: .; v_call: TRBV29-1; clone_size: medium-sized; cdr3_nt: TGCAGCGTTTTAGGGGGAGTCAAAAACATTCAGTACTTC; cdr3_aa: CSVLGGVKNIQYF
j_call: TRBJ2-7; d_call: .; v_call: TRBV6-2/TRBV6-3; clone_size: .; cdr3_nt: TGTGCCATTGGTTACGAGGTACCCTACGAGCAGTACTTC; cdr3_aa: CAIGYEVPYEQYF
j_call: TRBJ1-3; d_call: .; v_call: TRBV5-5; clone_size: .; cdr3_nt: TGTGCCAGCAGCACCGGGACGGATATCTTTTCTGGAAACACCATATATTTT; cdr3_aa: CASSTGTDIFSGNTIYF
j_call: TRBJ2-5; d_call: .; v_call: TRBV4-2; clone_size: .; cdr3_nt: TGTGCCAGCAGCCAAGGGGAGGTAGGGGAGCCCCAGTACTTC; cdr3_aa: CASSQGEVGEPQYF
j_call: TRBJ1-2; d_call: .; v_call: TRBV14; clone_size: .; cdr3_nt: TGTGCCTGCAGCCAAGGGGGGCACATCTCTGGCAACACCTTC; cdr3_aa: CACSQGGHISGNTF
j_call: TRBJ2-7; d_call: .; v_call: TRBV11-1; clone_size: .; cdr3_nt: TGTGCCAGCGGGGGGAAGCGATCCTACGATCAGTATTTC; cdr3_aa: CASGGKRSYDQYF
j_call: TRBJ1-2; d_call: TRBD1; v_call: TRBV14; clone_size: .; cdr3_nt: TGTGCCAGCAGCCGGACAGGGAGAGCGGGAGCCTACACCTTC; cdr3_aa: CASSRTGRAGAYTF
j_call: TRBJ1-1; d_call: .; v_call: TRBV4-1; clone_size: .; cdr3_nt: TGCGCCAGCAGCCAATCTGGGGGGGCGAACACTGAGACTTTCTTT; cdr3_aa: CASSQSGGANTETFF
j_call: TRBJ2-6; d_call: .; v_call: TRBV19; clone_size: .; cdr3_nt: TGTGCCAGTAGTATACAGGAAGCTGGGGCCAACGTCCTGACTTTC; cdr3_aa: CASSIQEAGANVLTF
j_call: TRBJ2-2; d_call: TRBD2; v_call: TRBV7-6; clone_size: few; cdr3_nt: TGTGCCAGCAGCCCCCTCCCGGGACTAGCGGGAAACACCGGGGAGCTGTTTTTT; cdr3_aa: CASSPLPGLAGNTGELFF
j_call: TRBJ2-1; d_call: .; v_call: TRBV7-2; clone_size: few; cdr3_nt: TGTGCCAGCAGCTTAGCGGGAAGAGGGAATGAGCAGTTCTTC; cdr3_aa: CASSLAGRGNEQFF
j_call: TRBJ2-7; d_call: .; v_call: TRBV6-5; clone_size: .; cdr3_nt: TGTGCCAGCACCCGGACATTAAATAGGGGGGAGCAACACTTT; cdr3_aa: CASTRTLNRGEQHF
j_call: TRBJ2-7; d_call: .; v_call: TRBV18; clone_size: .; cdr3_nt: TGTGCCAGCTCACGACTAACGGGAGACGAGCACTACTTC; cdr3_aa: CASSRLTGDEHYF
j_call: TRBJ2-4; d_call: .; v_call: TRBV6-1; clone_size: .; cdr3_nt: TGTGCCAGCAGCGGAGCCTTATTCGGGGTAACCAACAACATTCAGTACTTC; cdr3_aa: CASSGALFGVTNNIQYF
j_call: TRBJ2-5; d_call: TRBD1; v_call: TRBV29-1; clone_size: .; cdr3_nt: TGCAGCGCGAGGGGGACAGGGGAGACCCAGTACTTC; cdr3_aa: CSARGTGETQYF
j_call: TRBJ2-3; d_call: .; v_call: TRBV14; clone_size: .; cdr3_nt: TGTGCCAACAGCCAGGACGGTGAAGATACGCAGTATTTT; cdr3_aa: CANSQDGEDTQYF
j_call: TRBJ1-6; d_call: .; v_call: TRBV7-9; clone_size: .; cdr3_nt: TGTACCAGCAGCTCGGGACGGCAGAATTCACCCCTCCACTTT; cdr3_aa: CTSSSGRQNSPLHF
j_call: TRBJ2-3; d_call: .; v_call: TRBV6-2/TRBV6-3; clone_size: .; cdr3_nt: TGTGGCAGCAGCCCCCCACCGCCCAATACGCAGTATTTT; cdr3_aa: CGSSPPPPNTQYF
j_call: TRBJ2-7; d_call: TRBD2; v_call: TRBV5-1; clone_size: many; cdr3_nt: TGCGCCAGCAGCTTGACTAGCGGGAGGTACGAGCAGTACTTC; cdr3_aa: CASSLTSGRYEQYF
j_call: TRBJ1-1; d_call: .; v_call: TRBV4-1; clone_size: once; cdr3_nt: TGCGCCAGTAGCCACATATCTGGAGACACTGAAGCTTTCTTT; cdr3_aa: CASSHISGDTEAFF
j_call: TRBJ2-7; d_call: TRBD2; v_call: TRBV29-1; clone_size: .; cdr3_nt: TGCAGCGTTCTGGGGGGGACTAGTGCAATCTCCTACGAGCAGTACTTC; cdr3_aa: CSVLGGTSAISYEQYF
j_call: TRBJ2-3; d_call: .; v_call: TRBV12-3/TRBV12-4; clone_size: .; cdr3_nt: TGTGCCAGCAGTCGCGACCAGTCCTTCACAGATACGCAGTGTTTT; cdr3_aa: CASSRDQSFTDTQCF
j_call: TRBJ1-5; d_call: .; v_call: TRBV10-2; clone_size: many; cdr3_nt: TGCGCCAGCAGTGAGCTCGACCGGGGAGGGAATCAGCCCCAGCATTTT; cdr3_aa: CASSELDRGGNQPQHF
j_call: TRBJ2-7; d_call: .; v_call: TRBV6-5; clone_size: .; cdr3_nt: TGTGCCAACAGTTTGGGTCGCGAGCAGTACTTC; cdr3_aa: CANSLGREQYF
j_call: TRBJ2-3; d_call: .; v_call: TRBV28; clone_size: many; cdr3_nt: TGTGCCAGCAGCCCGGGACACTACGGCAGGGATACGCAGTATTTT; cdr3_aa: CASSPGHYGRDTQYF
j_call: TRBJ2-5; d_call: TRBD2; v_call: TRBV9; clone_size: many; cdr3_nt: TGTGCCAGCAGCGTAGGAGCGGGAGCAGAGACCCAGTACTTC; cdr3_aa: CASSVGAGAETQYF
j_call: TRBJ2-7; d_call: .; v_call: TRBV28; clone_size: many; cdr3_nt: TGTGCCAGCAGGGCAAGCGACAGGTACGAGCAGTACTTC; cdr3_aa: CASRASDRYEQYF
j_call: TRBJ2-1; d_call: .; v_call: TRBV4-2; clone_size: once; cdr3_nt: TGTGCCAGCAGCCAGATGACTGGCGGAAGGGACAATGAGCAGTTCTTC; cdr3_aa: CASSQMTGGRDNEQFF
j_call: TRBJ2-3; d_call: TRBD2; v_call: TRBV7-3; clone_size: .; cdr3_nt: TGTGCCAGCAGCCCCCGGCTAGCGGGAGGTACAGATACGCAGTATTTT; cdr3_aa: CASSPRLAGGTDTQYF